The source of this TCR beta chain is a study of identical twins. cDNA carried unique molecular identifiers, and a universal primer site was added by template switching. TCRdb independently ran MiXCR on the 5' RACE reads; one entry per CDR3 protein. The table has 450,000 or so distinct CDR3 sequences, approximately 24% seen once. This CDR3 comprises 14 residues. Trimming stripped 3 bases from V and 7 bases from J, with 15 bases between. In germline, CDR1 is SNHLY, CDR2 FYNNEI. In addition, the sample was reused for a study of T cells expressing NK-cell markers.

V and J are TRBV2 and TRBJ1-2, with D maybe TRBD1 (5 bases). The sequenced material came from CD4+ T cells sorted from blood. This TCR was recovered from a woman between 18 and 29 years old in good health. Here the CDR3 DNA reads TGTGCCAGCAGTGATAGGACCGCTCAGGGTGGCTACACCTTC. Translating gives CASSDRTAQGGYTF.